The source of this T cell receptor beta chain is a study of spatial heterogeneity in lung cancer. Study-wide context: The library had UMIs, and each TCR and UMI pair averaged more than ten raw reads.

Time point given: sample taken at primary tumor resection. Whole RNA from tumor, nontumor lung or frozen PBMC was sequenced unsorted. There were some 76 donors, all of them untreated patients with early-stage non-small cell lung cancer. A unique molecular identifier was attached to every TCR cDNA molecule. Using its own MiXCR run on the 5' RACE reads, TCRdb lists one record per CDR3 protein. Altogether about 56,000 distinct CDR3 sequences are present, around 8.2% being singletons, with the ten largest covering more than 13%. The sequence was collected from a female donor with early-stage non-small cell lung cancer. This specimen was PBMCs, taken at surgery.

This CDR3 reads CATSDTGFSYNEQFF. In nucleotides, the CDR3 is TGTGCCACCAGTGACACAGGTTTCTCCTACAATGAGCAGTTCTTC. This chain links TRBV24-1 with TRBJ2-1; weak D call: TRBD1 (5 bases). Trimming stripped 4 bases from V and 0 bases from J, with 9 bases between. Germline CDR1 reads KGHDR; CDR2 reads SFDVKD. The CDR3 sequence is 15 residues long.